This T cell receptor beta chain was documented in a study of shared clonotypes between healthy human individuals. Whole-study results and caveats: The donor pool, a small one, limited the genetic and exposure-history diversity represented.

Several immunoSEQ plates held equal portions of the genomic DNA taken from each subset. Assay used: immunoSEQ multiplex PCR; TCRdb lists only in-frame clones, some missing. The sample lists about 1.5 million clones, 95% to 99% occurring once. As concerns this clone: Its specificity is not known.

There are 15 residues in the CDR3. The V end was cut by 5 bases, the J end by 1 base, with 13 bases between. The germline gives CDR1 SGHRS, CDR2 YFSETQ. This receptor was identified in a man aged 25-45 years in good health. The sample comprised naive CD4+ T cells sorted from blood. The subset here: CD45RA+ positively selected. The V call is TRBV5-1, the J call TRBJ1-5; D gene unclear. The DNA of the CDR3 is TGCGCCAGCAGGCTGGGGTTAGGGAGCAATCAGCCCCAGCATTTT. Protein product: CASRLGLGSNQPQHF.